Sequencing of this T cell receptor (beta chain) was carried out in a study of blood T cells in healthy people across ages. For the second PCR, which ran for about 6 to 11 cycles, a sample-barcoded 5' primer and a J-beta primer mix were used. TCRdb re-called the 5' RACE reads with MiXCR, one entry per CDR3 protein. This sample has about 730,000 distinct CDR3 sequences, with roughly 43% found just once. This clonotype was seen a few times. The source is an older woman in good health. The material sequenced was blood.

Written as DNA, the CDR3 is TGTGCCAGCAGCCGAGTACAGGGACACAATGAGCAGTTCTTC. As protein: CASSRVQGHNEQFF. The V call is TRBV7-3, the J call TRBJ2-1, with D possibly being TRBD1 (6 bases). CDR3 size: 14 residues. Trimming cost V 5 bases and J 5 bases, with 13 bases left between them. CDR1 SGHTA and CDR2 FQGTGA come from the germline V gene.